This is a list of T cell receptor beta chains from one sample in a study of blood T cell repertoires in COVID-19. TCRdb's table, derived via immunoSEQ multiplex PCR, lists solely in-frame clones and lacks some. The sample yields 65,000 to 90,000 clones, about 84% seen once. Sequencing was performed on peripheral blood. The receptors come from a man aged 50 or older with active COVID-19. Each CDR3 is given with its conserved first and last residue. D genes are given only for firm matches. Clone size, where shown, is once, few, many, or a class for clones that have expanded.

cdr3_aa,cdr3_nt,v_call,j_call,d_call,clone_size
CASSFSHPSTDTQYF,TGTGCCAGCAGTTTCAGTCACCCTAGCACAGATACGCAGTATTTT,TRBV27,TRBJ2-3,.,.
CATSDPGAGGSTDTQYF,TGTGCCACCAGTGATCCCGGAGCGGGAGGCAGCACAGATACGCAGTATTTT,TRBV24-1,TRBJ2-3,TRBD2,.
CASSQSKAGTGDTGELFF,TGCGCCAGCAGTCAATCGAAGGCCGGGACAGGGGACACCGGGGAGCTGTTTTTT,TRBV23-1,TRBJ2-2,TRBD1,.
CASGGGAGGGSYNEQFF,TGTGCCAGTGGAGGAGGTGCGGGAGGAGGGAGCTACAATGAGCAGTTCTTC,TRBV7-6,TRBJ2-1,TRBD2,.
CAIDRGHEKLFF,TGCGCCATCGACAGGGGGCATGAAAAACTGTTTTTT,TRBV23-1,TRBJ1-4,TRBD1,few
CSVERGRGTEAFF,TGCAGCGTTGAGAGGGGGCGAGGGACTGAAGCTTTCTTT,TRBV29-1,TRBJ1-1,TRBD1,.
CASSEGQPMNTGELFF,TGTGCCAGCAGCGAGGGACAACCGATGAACACCGGGGAGCTGTTTTTT,TRBV5-4,TRBJ2-2,.,once
CAWSAGGGPGNTIYF,TGTGCCTGGAGTGCGGGAGGGGGGCCTGGAAACACCATATATTTT,TRBV30,TRBJ1-3,.,once
CASSQVVRGHEQYF,TGCGCCAGCAGCCAAGTGGTCAGGGGTCACGAGCAGTACTTC,TRBV4-1,TRBJ2-7,.,.
CASSQLAGGLDTGELFF,TGCGCCAGCAGCCAACTAGCGGGGGGGCTTGACACCGGGGAGCTGTTTTTT,TRBV4-3,TRBJ2-2,TRBD2,.
CASSLGGTAEGTEAFF,TGTGCCAGCAGCTTGGGAGGGACAGCGGAGGGCACTGAAGCTTTCTTT,TRBV5-4,TRBJ1-1,TRBD1,.
CATKKAGQPMYGYTF,TGTGCCACCAAAAAAGCCGGACAGCCGATGTATGGCTACACCTTC,TRBV6-5,TRBJ1-2,.,.
CASSLVVASNEQFF,TGTGCCAGCAGCTTAGTAGTAGCGTCCAATGAGCAGTTCTTC,TRBV7-2,TRBJ2-1,.,.
CASSFVRSGGKETQYF,TGTGCCAGCAGCTTCGTGCGATCAGGGGGGAAAGAGACCCAGTACTTC,TRBV7-2,TRBJ2-5,.,few
CASSFGASGGHTDTQYF,TGTGCCAGCAGCTTTGGGGCTAGCGGGGGGCACACAGATACGCAGTATTTT,TRBV7-9,TRBJ2-3,TRBD2,once
CASGRDSRIPPLGNEQFF,TGCGCCAGCGGCAGGGATAGCAGGATTCCCCCTTTGGGGAATGAGCAGTTCTTC,TRBV5-1,TRBJ2-1,.,once
CASSYGQETFF,TGTGCCAGCAGTTACGGGCAAGAAACTTTCTTT,TRBV6-5,TRBJ1-1,.,.
CAIGRGRVISGELFF,TGTGCCATCGGAAGGGGCAGGGTTATTTCCGGGGAGCTGTTTTTT,TRBV7-9,TRBJ2-2,.,.
CASSLEAGQGPLHF,TGCGCCAGCAGCTTGGAGGCCGGACAGGGCCCCCTCCACTTT,TRBV5-1,TRBJ1-6,TRBD1,.
CASTKQGIVTEAFF,TGTGCCAGCACCAAACAGGGTATCGTCACTGAAGCTTTCTTT,TRBV28,TRBJ1-1,.,.
CASSYFGQGVQETQYF,TGTGCCAGCAGTTACTTTGGACAGGGCGTTCAAGAGACCCAGTACTTC,TRBV6-6,TRBJ2-5,TRBD1,.
CASSQDSHGGVTDTQYF,TGCGCCAGCAGCCAAGACTCGCATGGCGGGGTCACAGATACGCAGTATTTT,TRBV4-1,TRBJ2-3,.,.
CASSPGALYQETQYF,TGTGCCAGCTCACCCGGAGCTCTGTACCAAGAGACCCAGTACTTC,TRBV18,TRBJ2-5,.,.
CASRNNQGSYEQYF,TGTGCCAGCAGGAATAATCAGGGGTCCTACGAGCAGTACTTC,TRBV6-5,TRBJ2-7,.,.
CASSKDQQVPYQETQYF,TGTGCCAGCAGCAAAGACCAACAGGTTCCGTACCAAGAGACCCAGTACTTC,TRBV21-1,TRBJ2-5,.,.
CASSKKQGPNYEQYF,TGTGCCAGCAGCAAAAAACAGGGGCCGAACTACGAGCAGTACTTC,TRBV21-1,TRBJ2-7,.,.
CASSLRDYGYTF,TGTGCCAGCAGCTTAAGAGACTATGGCTACACCTTC,TRBV7-8,TRBJ1-2,.,.
CARTEMNTEAFF,TGCGCCAGGACAGAAATGAACACTGAAGCTTTCTTT,TRBV10-1,TRBJ1-1,.,.
CASSYSGPGVYGYTF,TGTGCCAGCAGTTACTCAGGGCCCGGGGTATATGGCTACACCTTC,TRBV6-5,TRBJ1-2,.,.
CASSPLNTGIGGYTF,TGTGCCAGCAGTCCCCTTAACACAGGGATCGGTGGCTACACCTTC,TRBV6-5,TRBJ1-2,.,.
CASTRNTGELFF,TGTGCCAGCACCAGGAACACCGGGGAGCTGTTTTTT,TRBV2,TRBJ2-2,.,.
CASSEATGGYEQYF,TGTGCCAGCAGTGAAGCGACAGGGGGTTACGAGCAGTACTTC,TRBV2,TRBJ2-7,TRBD1,once
CASSSTIQGSGEKLFF,TGCGCCAGCAGCTCCACCATACAGGGGTCCGGGGAAAAACTGTTTTTT,TRBV5-1,TRBJ1-4,TRBD1,.
CASSISGQAYEQYF,TGTGCCAGTAGTATCTCGGGACAGGCCTACGAGCAGTACTTC,TRBV19,TRBJ2-7,TRBD1,.
CASSGRQGDGYTF,TGTGCCAGCAGCGGGCGACAGGGGGATGGCTACACCTTC,TRBV11-2,TRBJ1-2,TRBD1,few